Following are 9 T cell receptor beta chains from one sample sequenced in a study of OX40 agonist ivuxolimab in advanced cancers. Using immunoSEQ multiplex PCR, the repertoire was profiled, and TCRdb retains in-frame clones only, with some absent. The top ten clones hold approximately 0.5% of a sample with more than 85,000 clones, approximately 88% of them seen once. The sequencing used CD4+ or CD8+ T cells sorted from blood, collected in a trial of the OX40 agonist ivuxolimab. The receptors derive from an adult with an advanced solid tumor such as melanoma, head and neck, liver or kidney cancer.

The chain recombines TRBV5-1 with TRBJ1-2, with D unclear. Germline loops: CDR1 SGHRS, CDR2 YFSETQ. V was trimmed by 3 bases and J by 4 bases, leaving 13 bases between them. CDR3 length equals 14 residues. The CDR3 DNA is TGCGCCAGCAGCTCCGAGGCGAAAACCTATGGCTACACCTTC. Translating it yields CASSSEAKTYGYTF.

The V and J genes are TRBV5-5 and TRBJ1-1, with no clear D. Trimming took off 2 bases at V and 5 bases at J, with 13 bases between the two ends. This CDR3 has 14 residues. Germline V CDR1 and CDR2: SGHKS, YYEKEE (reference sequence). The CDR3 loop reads CASSFHADSTEAFF. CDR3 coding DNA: TGTGCCAGCAGCTTTCACGCAGATTCAACTGAAGCTTTCTTT. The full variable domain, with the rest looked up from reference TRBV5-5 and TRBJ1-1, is DAGVTQSPTHLIKTRGQQVTLRCSPISGHKSVSWYQQVLGQGPQFIFQYYEKEERGRGNFPDRFSARQFPNYSSELNVNALLLGDSALYLCASSFHADSTEAFFGQGTRLTVV.

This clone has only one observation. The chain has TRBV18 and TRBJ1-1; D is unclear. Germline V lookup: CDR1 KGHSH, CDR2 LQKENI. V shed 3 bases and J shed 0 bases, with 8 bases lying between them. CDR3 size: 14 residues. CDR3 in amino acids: CASSPLAVNTEAFF. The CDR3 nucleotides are TGTGCCAGCTCACCTTTGGCAGTGAACACTGAAGCTTTCTTT.

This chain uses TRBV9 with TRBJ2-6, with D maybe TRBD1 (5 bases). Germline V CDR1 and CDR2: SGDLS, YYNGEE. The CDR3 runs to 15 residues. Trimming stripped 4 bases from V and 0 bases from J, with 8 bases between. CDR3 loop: CASSLRDSGANVLTF. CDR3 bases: TGTGCCAGCAGCCTCAGGGACTCTGGGGCCAACGTCCTGACTTTC.

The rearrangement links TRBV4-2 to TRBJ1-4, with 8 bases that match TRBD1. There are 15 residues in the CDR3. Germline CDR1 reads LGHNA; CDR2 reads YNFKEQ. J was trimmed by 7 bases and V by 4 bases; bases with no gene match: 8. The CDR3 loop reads CASSPGTGVGEKLFF. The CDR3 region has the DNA TGTGCCAGCAGCCCGGGGACAGGCGTGGGTGAAAAACTGTTTTTT.

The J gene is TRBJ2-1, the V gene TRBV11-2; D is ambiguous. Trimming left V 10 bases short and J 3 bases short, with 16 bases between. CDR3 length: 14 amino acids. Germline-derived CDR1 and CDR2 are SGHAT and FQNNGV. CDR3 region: CATQASGFYNEQFF. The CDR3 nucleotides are TGTGCCACCCAAGCTTCGGGTTTCTACAATGAGCAGTTCTTC. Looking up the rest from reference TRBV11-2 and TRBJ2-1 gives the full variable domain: EAGVAQSPRYKIIEKRQSVAFWCNPISGHATLYWYQQILGQGPKLLIQFQNNGVVDDSQLPKDRFSAERLKGVDSTLKIQPAKLEDSAVYLCATQASGFYNEQFFGPGTRLTVL.

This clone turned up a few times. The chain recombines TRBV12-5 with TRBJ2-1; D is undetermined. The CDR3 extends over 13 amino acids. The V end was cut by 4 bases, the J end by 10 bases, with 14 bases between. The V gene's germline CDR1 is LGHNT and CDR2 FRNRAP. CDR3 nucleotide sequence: TGTGCTAGTGGTTCCTCCTATATTGACGAGCAGTTCTTC. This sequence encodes CASGSSYIDEQFF.

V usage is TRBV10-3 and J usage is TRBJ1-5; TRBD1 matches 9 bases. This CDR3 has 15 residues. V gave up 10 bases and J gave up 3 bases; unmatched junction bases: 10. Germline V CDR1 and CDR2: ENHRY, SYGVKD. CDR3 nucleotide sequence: TGTGCCACGGCGACCGGGACAGGGTTCAATCAGCCCCAGCATTTT. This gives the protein CATATGTGFNQPQHF.

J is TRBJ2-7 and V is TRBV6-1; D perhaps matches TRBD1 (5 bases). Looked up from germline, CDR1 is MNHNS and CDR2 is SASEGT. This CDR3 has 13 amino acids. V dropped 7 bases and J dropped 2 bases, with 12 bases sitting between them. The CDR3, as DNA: TGTGCCAGCACCAAGGGGCGCACCTACGAGCAGTACTTC. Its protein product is CASTKGRTYEQYF.